Described below is a single T cell receptor beta chain sequence and its context. Sequencing was performed with immunoSEQ multiplex PCR; in TCRdb, only in-frame clones are kept and a portion is missing. The sample yields around 250,000 clones, approximately 89% seen once. These data belong to a study of blood T cell repertoires in COVID-19. The sequenced sample was PBMCs or T cells enriched from blood (not recorded which). This sequence originates from a woman in her 40s who had been exposed to COVID-19.

DNA of the CDR3: TGTGCCAGCAGCCGACAGGGTGAAGCTTTCTTT. It is translated as CASSRQGEAFF. The chain couples TRBV12-3 or TRBV12-4 to TRBJ1-1; 7 bases align to TRBD1. The CDR3 extends over 11 amino acids. After removal of 6 bases from V and 7 bases from J, the junction contained 2 bases not matched to a gene.